This entry describes one T cell receptor (beta chain). Antigen unknown. This specimen belongs to a study of immune cell composition in non-small cell lung cancer. The V gene lost 1 base and the J gene lost 0 bases, with 9 bases spanning the gap. From germline, CDR1 is MNHNY and CDR2 SVGAGI (reference sequence). The CDR3 runs 15 residues. Notes on the study in general: Squamous lung tumours showed higher top 10 clone scores and clonality than adenocarcinomas. TIL tumour reactivity correlated with maximal tumour-associated clone frequency in adenocarcinoma. Clones >0.5% enriched in tumour were rarer in adenocarcinoma (about 35%) than squamous (approximately 80%).

Produced via immunoSEQ multiplex PCR; TCRdb's table is partial and in-frame only. The sample has about 4,800 clones; approximately 80% are singletons. The gene calls are TRBV6-6 and TRBJ1-1, with TRBD1 as a possible D gene (5 bases). The TCR sequence derives from a human donor with non-small cell lung cancer. The sequencing input was lung tumor tissue. The CDR3 DNA sequence: TGTGCCAGCAGTTACTTGGGGCGGGTGAACACTGAAGCTTTCTTT. It is translated as CASSYLGRVNTEAFF.